This entry describes one T cell receptor beta chain. It has no known antigen specificity. No clone much larger than this one lies a single base away; base qualities are absent. The source of the sample is a study of blood T cell repertoires in COVID-19 (dated by TCRdb to about 2020). The study in broad terms: Samples covering the acute and convalescent phases of COVID-19 were provided by collaborators in the United States, Italy and Spain. The prospective study material was composed of cDNA or gDNA derived from T cells, B-cell-depleted T cells, or PBMCs. Deeply sampled blood TCRbeta repertoires from subjects exposed to, actively infected with, or recovered from COVID-19 were included in the dataset. A freely available public database, intended as a resource for researchers studying the immune response to SARS-CoV-2, is where the repertoires were released. Samples were obtained from the ongoing ImmuneRACE study (first 160 participants) and from 1,200 or so subjects provided by 6 global collaborators. The sample metadata nearly always contained a de-identified subject ID, COVID-19 status, age in years and sex. Where available, HLA class I and class II types were taken from metadata supplied by the sample provider and were not determined by assay-based typing. Here is what the overall study found, with its caveats: The quantity of clinical and demographic metadata differed by source and by participant and was supplied without curation.

CDR1 and CDR2, looked up from the germline V gene, are SGHDN and FVKESK. Spanning cysteine to phenylalanine, the CDR3 consists of 15 amino acids. Only the CDR3 portion is preserved as DNA: 45 bases, with reading frame beginning at the first base. V and J are truncated by 1 base and 2 bases respectively, leaving an intervening sequence of 11 bases. The immunoSEQ Assay, a bias-controlled multiplex PCR, was used to amplify TCRbeta CDR3 regions from genomic DNA. Regarding the original processing steps: Within the assay, amplification of reference gene primers was used to estimate how many nucleated cells each sample contained. To quantify the absolute abundance of each unique TCRbeta CDR3 rearrangement, sequence reads were collapsed and filtered. Productive Simpson clonality was computed per sample as the square root of Simpson's diversity index over productive rearrangements. TCRdb re-hosts the immuneACCESS table, in-frame sequences only. Its copies lack some clones; in the studies checked, an unresolved V gene accounts for under half of them, and the cause for the rest is not known. Clone size and the V and J calls come from that table; the DNA yielded D and trimming. The sample data list 120,000 or so clones, and roughly nine tenths of these were observed just once. Jointly, the top ten make up about 7.7% of the sample.

The collaborating institutions used their own protocols to collect whole blood in K2EDTA tubes. Collaborator samples were shipped for TCRbeta analysis as frozen whole blood, isolated PBMCs, or DNA extracted from either sample type. The source material was peripheral blood. The V and J genes are TRBV14 and TRBJ2-5, and possibly TRBD2, on 6 matching bases. The TCR comes from a human donor in a cohort sampled during active COVID-19. The DNA sequence reads TGTGCCAGCAGCCAAGCCGGGCGGGGTCAAGAGACCCAGTACTTC. Protein translation: CASSQAGRGQETQYF.